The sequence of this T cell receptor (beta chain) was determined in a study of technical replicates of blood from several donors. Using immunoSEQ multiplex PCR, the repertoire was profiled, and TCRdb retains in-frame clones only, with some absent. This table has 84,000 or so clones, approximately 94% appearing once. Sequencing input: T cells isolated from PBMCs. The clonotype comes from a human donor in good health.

The CDR3 DNA follows: TGTGCCAGCAGCCTGACTAGTGTGGGAGAGCAGTACTTC. Translated: CASSLTSVGEQYF. The gene calls are TRBV7-9 and TRBJ2-7; perhaps TRBD2 as D (6 bases). The CDR3 loop spans 13 amino acids. From germline, CDR1 is SEHNR and CDR2 FQNEAQ (reference sequence). Trimming took off 5 bases at V and 7 bases at J, with 15 bases between the two ends.